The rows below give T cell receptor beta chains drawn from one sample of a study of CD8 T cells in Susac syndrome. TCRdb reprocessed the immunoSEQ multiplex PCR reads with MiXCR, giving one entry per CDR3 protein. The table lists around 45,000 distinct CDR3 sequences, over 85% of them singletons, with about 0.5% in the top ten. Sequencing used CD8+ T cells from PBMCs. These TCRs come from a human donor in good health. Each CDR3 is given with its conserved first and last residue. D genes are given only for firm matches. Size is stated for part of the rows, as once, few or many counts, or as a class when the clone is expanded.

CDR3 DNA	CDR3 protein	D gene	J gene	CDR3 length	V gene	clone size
TGCAGCGTTGAAATCGACAGGAACTATGGCTACACCTTC	CSVEIDRNYGYTF	NA	TRBJ1-2	13	TRBV29-1	NA
TGTGCCAGCAGTGAACATGTGGAGGGGGGAGACACCGGGGAGCTGTTTTTT	CASSEHVEGGDTGELFF	NA	TRBJ2-2	17	TRBV2	NA
TGTGCCAGCAGCACCCCCCCTGGGGTCGAGCAGTACTTC	CASSTPPGVEQYF	NA	TRBJ2-7	13	TRBV5-6	NA
TGTGCCAGCAGTTTCGTACAGGGAAATCAGCCCCAGCATTTT	CASSFVQGNQPQHF	NA	TRBJ1-5	14	TRBV27	NA
TGTGCCCCCACGGGCTACACCTTC	CAPTGYTF	NA	TRBJ1-2	8	TRBV27	NA
TGTGCCAGCAGCTCGGTAGGGGGCGATGGAAACACCATATATTTT	CASSSVGGDGNTIYF	TRBD1	TRBJ1-3	15	TRBV7-2	NA
TGTGCCACCAGCACCCGGGGGGCTAATGAAAAACTGTTTTTT	CATSTRGANEKLFF	NA	TRBJ1-4	14	TRBV15	NA
TGCGCCAGCAGCTCGCGGGAGGGCCTAAGTGAAGAGACCCAGTACTTC	CASSSREGLSEETQYF	TRBD2	TRBJ2-5	16	TRBV4-1	once
TGTGCCAGCAGTTTAGGTGCGGGAGGTGTAGATGAGCAGTTCTTC	CASSLGAGGVDEQFF	TRBD2	TRBJ2-1	15	TRBV28	NA
TGTGCCTGGGAGGCTAACCAAGAGACCCAGTACTTC	CAWEANQETQYF	NA	TRBJ2-5	12	TRBV7-9	NA
TGTGCCAGCAGTCATGGAAGGACTAGCGGCTCCGGGGAGCTGTTTTTT	CASSHGRTSGSGELFF	TRBD2	TRBJ2-2	16	TRBV2	NA
TGTGCCACCAGCGCAAGGACAGGGGAAACAGATACGCAGTATTTT	CATSARTGETDTQYF	TRBD1	TRBJ2-3	15	TRBV15	NA
TGTGCCAGCAGCCAGCCAGGGTATGGCTACACCTTC	CASSQPGYGYTF	NA	TRBJ1-2	12	TRBV3-1	NA
TGTGCCAGCAGCCGGGTAGCGGGAGGGCGACGCGAGCAGTACTTC	CASSRVAGGRREQYF	TRBD2	TRBJ2-7	15	TRBV27	NA
TGTGCCAGCAGCCGAAGCGGGAGGAGCGCGCCCCACAATGAGCAGTTCTTC	CASSRSGRSAPHNEQFF	TRBD2	TRBJ2-1	17	TRBV7-2	once
TGCAGCGTTGAAGTGGCTAGCGGGAGGGCCTTAGAGACCCAGTACTTC	CSVEVASGRALETQYF	TRBD2	TRBJ2-5	16	TRBV29-1	NA
TGTGCCAGCAGTTTGGCGGGATCGAACTATGGCTACACCTTC	CASSLAGSNYGYTF	NA	TRBJ1-2	14	TRBV27	NA
TGTGCCAGCAGCTTAGCGTCCTGGTCGGATGGCTACACCTTC	CASSLASWSDGYTF	NA	TRBJ1-2	14	TRBV7-9	NA
TGTGCCAGTAGTATCCTGGACTGGGCGAACACCGGGGAGCTGTTTTTT	CASSILDWANTGELFF	NA	TRBJ2-2	16	TRBV19	NA
TGTGCCTCCCCGCGGGGGCTAGAGACCCAGTACTTC	CASPRGLETQYF	NA	TRBJ2-5	12	TRBV2	NA
TGTGCCAGCAGTTCACTAGTCCTCGGAGAGACCCAGTACTTC	CASSSLVLGETQYF	NA	TRBJ2-5	14	TRBV28	NA
TGTGCCAGCAGCTCCGGACTCGAGCAGTTCTTC	CASSSGLEQFF	NA	TRBJ2-1	11	TRBV13	NA
TGCAGTGCTGCGTCCCGACAGAACCCCTACGAGCAGTACTTC	CSAASRQNPYEQYF	NA	TRBJ2-7	14	TRBV20-1	NA
TGTGCCAGCAGTGGAATCAGGGGCTACGAGCAGTACTTC	CASSGIRGYEQYF	NA	TRBJ2-7	13	TRBV27	NA
TGTGCCAGCAGAAATGTGGGAGGCGGGGAGCTGTTTTTT	CASRNVGGGELFF	NA	TRBJ2-2	13	TRBV25-1	NA
TGTGCCAGCAGCTTAGACCCGAGCTCTGGAAACACCATATATTTT	CASSLDPSSGNTIYF	NA	TRBJ1-3	15	TRBV11-2	NA
TGTGCCACCTTGCCTGGTAGGGGATTGAACACTGAAGCTTTCTTT	CATLPGRGLNTEAFF	NA	TRBJ1-1	15	TRBV19	NA
TGCGCCAGCAGCCAAGAGACTAGCGGGAGAACCGGGGAGCTGTTTTTT	CASSQETSGRTGELFF	TRBD2	TRBJ2-2	16	TRBV4-1	few
TGTGCCAGCAGTTTATACCTACCAGGGGGTGGCAATCAGCCCCAGCATTTT	CASSLYLPGGGNQPQHF	TRBD1	TRBJ1-5	17	TRBV27	NA
TGTGCCAGCAGTTTCCGGGACAGTTTTTACGAGCAGTACTTC	CASSFRDSFYEQYF	TRBD1	TRBJ2-7	14	TRBV28	NA
TGCGCCAGCAGCCAAGATCGGGGGACAGGGTCCTACGAGCAGTACTTC	CASSQDRGTGSYEQYF	TRBD1	TRBJ2-7	16	TRBV4-1	NA
TGTGCCAGCAGTTATGGACAGTACAATGAGCAGTTCTTC	CASSYGQYNEQFF	NA	TRBJ2-1	13	TRBV12-3/TRBV12-4	NA
TGTGCCAGCAGCGGGACAGGGGGTTCCTACGAGCAGTACTTC	CASSGTGGSYEQYF	TRBD1	TRBJ2-7	14	TRBV28	NA
TGCAGCGTTGAAGTGAAGCGGGAGGGCCCCTACAATGAGCAGTTCTTC	CSVEVKREGPYNEQFF	TRBD2	TRBJ2-1	16	TRBV29-1	NA
TGTGCCAGCAGCCAGGGACTCAATCAGCCCCAGCATTTT	CASSQGLNQPQHF	NA	TRBJ1-5	13	TRBV4-2	NA
TGCGCCAGCAGCCATGGACTAGCGGGAGGGCCTGACACCGGGGAGCTGTTTTTT	CASSHGLAGGPDTGELFF	TRBD2	TRBJ2-2	18	TRBV5-1	NA
TGTGCCAGCAGGCAGGGGGGAGAGACCCAGTACTTC	CASRQGGETQYF	NA	TRBJ2-5	12	TRBV7-9	few
TGTGCCAGCAGTGAAGGGACTAGCGGCTACAATGAGCAGTTCTTC	CASSEGTSGYNEQFF	TRBD2	TRBJ2-1	15	TRBV2	NA
TGTGCCAGCAGCTTCGGGACTAGGGAATACATTCAGTACTTC	CASSFGTREYIQYF	TRBD2	TRBJ2-4	14	TRBV7-9	NA
TGTGCCAGTAGTTACGGGGACGGGGAGCTGTTTTTT	CASSYGDGELFF	NA	TRBJ2-2	12	TRBV19	once
TGTGCCAGCAGCCCTGGCAGACACACTGAAGCTTTCTTT	CASSPGRHTEAFF	NA	TRBJ1-1	13	TRBV14	NA
TGTGCCAGCAGCTTAGACCCCACCTACGAGCAGTACTTC	CASSLDPTYEQYF	NA	TRBJ2-7	13	TRBV7-9	few